Listed below are T cell receptor delta chains from one sample, sequenced in a study of human gamma delta and Vdelta1 T cells. TCRdb reanalysed the PCR reads with CATT. The sample has roughly 760 delta-chain clones, roughly a sixth seen once. The sequenced material came from Vdelta1 gamma-delta T cells from blood. Every receptor here comes from a human donor in good health. Each CDR3 is given without its conserved first and last residue.

V	J	CDR3
TRDV1	TRDJ1	ALGTGVTDKLI
TRDV1	TRDJ1	ALGERAAFLYHLAGFDKLI
TRDV1	TRDJ1	ALGDPPIRDPLRDWGIQRYTDKLI
TRDV1	TRDJ1	ALGELLKFRGIHAVDKLI
TRDV1	TRDJ1	ALGELSSLPTLLGDTRRGKLI
TRDV1	TRDJ1	ALGEQHSSADWGMYTDKLI
TRDV1	TRDJ1	ALGFRVLGVSYTDKLI
TRDV1	TRDJ1	ALGASPTVLGDTRQGLI
TRDV1	TRDJ1	ALPEGPFRLGDTGDKLI
TRDV1	TRDJ1	ALGGHVFLPGGYTDKLI
TRDV1	TRDJ1	ALGEGAPGGLGKLI
TRDV1	TRDJ1	ALGNPSAIGPIRGAVAYTDKLI
TRDV1	TRDJ1	ALGLARFFLIYLLGDTADKLI
TRDV1	TRDJ4	ALGNTPTDTASPLI
TRDV1	TRDJ1	ALGVLAGNIPSYRGTDKLI
TRDV1	TRDJ1	ALGESSPRYTTPTYTDKLI
TRDV1	TRDJ1	ALDSLLGMTYTDKLI
TRDV1	TRDJ2	ALGELVPTGWGYLVVVLTAQLF
TRDV1	TRDJ1	ALGESRVSYEGDTLLPSDKLI
TRDV1	TRDJ1	ALGEEVPYSRRPRGYWGIWSDKLI
TRDV1	TRDJ1	ALGELRPSPLYTDKLI
TRAV29/DV5	TRDJ1	AASEGVGGLDTDKLI
TRDV1	TRDJ1	ALGESPYRLTGGTDKLI
TRDV1	TRDJ1	ALGGPNVFLLLYWGARSYTDKLI
TRDV1	TRDJ2	ALGEPILIFLLFGGATPLTAQLF
TRDV1	TRDJ1	ALGELGPTGDRSDKLI
TRDV1	TRDJ1	ALGDLMGDTGGRRTDKLI
TRDV1	TRDJ3	ALGEPPSSPRAGGYRALTTSWDTRQMF
TRDV1	TRDJ1	ALGDVLATEAGTDKLI
TRDV1	TRDJ1	ALGGPFLPYWEPYTDKLI
TRDV1	TRDJ1	ALGEVPRYWGKYTDKLI
TRDV1	TRDJ1	ALGTPPGGYWGSTDKLI
TRDV1	TRDJ1	ALGNGAPSTGDTRGVRIRDKLI
TRDV1	TRDJ1	ALGVLPTGGSPYTDKLI
TRDV1	TRDJ1	ALGVPEEYSIRLLLGDLMGTDKLI
TRDV1	TRDJ1	ALGGELGLPGDTRSTDKLI
TRDV1	TRDJ4	ALGELKAPNFLREDLVPLI
TRDV1	TRDJ1	ALGDPRLWGIRITDKLI
TRDV1	TRDJ1	ALGAPYLPLVGDTRVGDKLI
TRDV1	TRDJ1	ALGQPRFLRYLGPYTDKLI